The clone carrying this T cell receptor (beta chain) showed up many times. The antigen is unknown. Sample time point: newly diagnosed GD, antithyroid drugs for less than 3 months. Following extraction of RNA from PBMCs, that RNA was used to make the TCR library. The sample is drawn from a study of regulatory T cells in long-lasting Graves disease. Study-wide results and limits: For persistent Graves' patients, TCR diversity was lower than for newly diagnosed ones. Persistent disease preferred TRBV28, TRBJ1-2 and TRBJ2-5; new disease, TRBV20-1 and TRBJ2-1. Sharing of public clonotypes was greater in persistent patients (about 3,000) than in new patients (roughly 970).

V lost 5 bases, J lost 2 bases, and 17 bases stayed unmatched. The CDR3 runs to 20 residues. The germline CDR1 and CDR2 sequences are SEHNR and FQNEAQ (reference sequence). iRepertoire HTBI primers and Arm-PCR of CDR3 regions built TCR beta libraries. Each CDR3 protein is one row after TCRdb ran MiXCR on the multiplex PCR reads. This sample has 400,000 to 500,000 distinct CDR3 sequences; about 15% occur once, and the top ten carry about a sixth. The sample was also reused in another study, on T cells in Graves' hyperthyroidism and ophthalmopathy. That paper states: The TCR CDR3 was amplified in a first-round RT-PCR using the HTBI primer set.

The sequencing used peripheral blood mononuclear cells (PBMCs), collected at new diagnosis, from a patient treated with antithyroid drugs. The clonotype was recovered from a woman between 50 and 59 years old with Graves disease. The chain couples TRBV7-9 to TRBJ2-7; 14 nucleotides match TRBD2. For the CDR3, the DNA is TGTGCCAGCAGCCATCTCACGGGACTAGCGGGAGATCGGCCCGCCTACGAGCAGTACTTC. Amino acid sequence: CASSHLTGLAGDRPAYEQYF.